The next 23 T cell receptor beta chains were all read from a single sample in a study of cytomegalovirus exposure and HLA in healthy donors. It was with 60 Vbeta and 13 Jbeta primers that the PCR ran. Measured with immunoSEQ multiplex PCR; TCRdb has only the in-frame clones, and not every one. The table gives 140,000 or so clones; the top ten clones make up approximately 1% of it. Specimen: PBMCs. The receptors shown here come from a male donor in good health and CMV-seronegative.

V is TRBV19 and J is TRBJ1-5, with 7 nucleotides matching TRBD1. V trimming: 0 bases; J trimming: 5 bases; junction bases outside the gene matches: 4. The CDR3 sequence is 15 residues long. Germline V gene data show CDR1 as LNHDA and CDR2 as SQIVND (reference sequence). The chain's CDR3 is CASSIDRQGDQPQHF. The CDR3 region has the DNA TGTGCCAGTAGTATAGATCGACAGGGCGATCAGCCCCAGCATTTT.

The rearrangement uses TRBV5-6 and TRBJ2-3; D might be TRBD1 (6 bases). Germline V gene lookup returns CDR1 SGHDT and CDR2 YYEEEE. The CDR3 is 14 amino acids. The V and J ends lost 4 bases and 2 bases respectively, with 11 bases between them. The CDR3 sequence: CASSRGHLTDTQYF. In DNA form, the CDR3 reads TGTGCCAGCAGCCGGGGACATCTCACAGATACGCAGTATTTT.

The rearrangement links TRBV11-3 to TRBJ2-1, with 9 positions matching TRBD2. V dropped 3 bases and J dropped 4; count of bases not matched to a gene: 4. CDR1 is SGHNT and CDR2 is YENEEA in the germline V gene. The CDR3 covers 15 residues. CDR3 residues: CASSFVLAGYNEQFF. DNA for the CDR3: TGTGCCAGCAGCTTCGTTCTAGCGGGATACAATGAGCAGTTCTTC.

This chain uses TRBV6-5 with TRBJ2-1; 8 bases align to TRBD1. With V trimmed by 8 bases and J by 3 bases, 9 bases remained unmatched. Per germline, CDR1 MNHEY and CDR2 SVGAGI. This CDR3 region has 15 residues. For the CDR3, the DNA is TGTGCCAGCGGTGCGGCCAGGGGGCACTACAATGAGCAGTTCTTC. Translation: CASGAARGHYNEQFF.

The chain carries TRBV5-1 and TRBJ1-1, with D uncertain. This CDR3 has 15 amino acids. CDR1 and CDR2 from the germline V gene are SGHRS and YFSETQ. V lost 0 bases and J lost 4, with 13 bases in between. The CDR3 bases are TGCGCCAGCAGCTTGGGGGCCCCAGGCCCCACTGAAGCTTTCTTT. Amino acids: CASSLGAPGPTEAFF.

The V gene is TRBV27, the J gene TRBJ2-7; possible D gene TRBD2, 7 bases. The length of the CDR3 is 14 residues. Germline loops: CDR1 MNHEY, CDR2 SMNVEV (reference sequence). V was pared by 3 bases and J by 7 bases, with 16 bases between. The CDR3 sequence is CASSFKVQGGEQYF. DNA for the CDR3: TGTGCCAGCAGTTTCAAAGTACAGGGAGGGGAGCAGTACTTC.

The rearrangement links TRBV5-1 to TRBJ1-1; 8 nucleotides align to TRBD1. The CDR3 covers 16 residues. V gave up 4 bases and J gave up 3 bases; unmatched junction bases: 11. Germline lookup yields CDR1 SGHRS and CDR2 YFSETQ. CDR3 bases: TGCGCCAGCAGCCTGACAGGGGCCCCTCAGTACACTGAAGCTTTCTTT. Protein: CASSLTGAPQYTEAFF.

The chain carries TRBV27 and TRBJ2-6; D might be TRBD1 (6 bases). Germline V lookup: CDR1 MNHEY, CDR2 SMNVEV (reference sequence). With 4 bases removed from V and 2 bases from J, the gap between germline ends came to 9 bases. The length of the CDR3 is 15 residues. The CDR3 DNA follows: TGTGCCAGCAGTTCTGGGGGCGCTGGGGCCAACGTCCTGACTTTC. Protein product: CASSSGGAGANVLTF.

The CDR3 loop reads CATSRGQGGPEGTQYF. CDR3 bases: TGTGCCACCAGCAGAGGACAGGGGGGCCCGGAAGGGACCCAGTACTTC. The V gene is TRBV15, the J gene TRBJ2-5, with TRBD1 matching over 9 bases. The germline gives CDR1 LNHNV, CDR2 YYDKDF (reference sequence). Losses at the gene ends were 1 base for V and 7 bases for J; bases not matched to a gene: 10. This CDR3 has 16 residues. Variable domain in full (rest from reference TRBV15 and TRBJ2-5): DAMVIQNPRYQVTQFGKPVTLSCSQTLNHNVMYWYQQKSSQAPKLLFHYYDKDFNNEADTPDNFQSRRPNTSFCFLDIRSPGLGDTAMYLCATSRGQGGPEGTQYFGPGTRLLVL.

V gene TRBV5-1 combines with J gene TRBJ2-3; D remains ambiguous. V shed 2 bases and J shed 3 bases, with 16 bases lying between them. Germline V CDR1 and CDR2: SGHRS, YFSETQ. The CDR3 has 16 amino acids. CDR3 bases: TGCGCCAGCAGCTTTACCGGGTCGAGGAATACAGATACGCAGTATTTT. This gives the protein CASSFTGSRNTDTQYF.

The chain has TRBV29-1 and TRBJ2-2; maybe TRBD1 (5 bases). Germline values: CDR1 SQVTM, CDR2 ANQGSEA. This CDR3 is built from 16 residues. The V end lost 2 bases, the J end lost 6 bases, and 19 bases lay between the germline ends. The CDR3 DNA sequence: TGCAGCGTTGAAATAATGCCAGGGTCTTATCCCGGGGAGCTGTTTTTT. This translates into CSVEIMPGSYPGELFF.

This sequence joins TRBV28 and TRBJ2-5, with D uncertain. The V end was cut by 4 bases, the J end by 5 bases, with 8 bases between. This CDR3 is 12 amino acids long. The germline V gene encodes CDR1 MDHEN and CDR2 SYDVKM. In DNA form, the CDR3 reads TGTGCCAGCAGTTCCACCCGGGAGACCCAGTACTTC. This gives the protein CASSSTRETQYF.

The rearrangement links TRBV7-3 to TRBJ1-1; D possibly corresponds to TRBD1 (6 bases). Germline V gives CDR1 SGHTA, CDR2 FQGTGA. The CDR3 has 15 amino acids. Trimming took 5 bases from V and 2 from J, leaving 15 bases between them. CDR3 nucleotides: TGTGCCAGCAGCCTCGGGGGGGCCGGAAACACTGAAGCTTTCTTT. It yields the protein CASSLGGAGNTEAFF.

The gene calls are TRBV7-9 and TRBJ2-7, with D perhaps TRBD1 (6 bases). Germline V gene data show CDR1 as SEHNR and CDR2 as FQNEAQ (reference sequence). Deletions cut 4 bases from V and 3 bases from J, with 19 bases between. The CDR3 consists of 16 residues. This chain's CDR3 is CASSSRFQPDSYEQYF. As DNA, the CDR3 is TGTGCCAGCAGCTCTCGTTTCCAACCGGACAGCTACGAGCAGTACTTC. Drawing the rest from reference TRBV7-9 and TRBJ2-7, the complete variable domain is DTGVSQNPRHKITKRGQNVTFRCDPISEHNRLYWYRQTLGQGPEFLTYFQNEAQLEKSRLLSDRFSAERPKGSFSTLEIQRTEQGDSAMYLCASSSRFQPDSYEQYFGPGTRLTVT.

V gene TRBV4-1 combines with J gene TRBJ2-7; TRBD2 matches 12 bases. The CDR3 extends over 15 amino acids. CDR1 MGHRA and CDR2 YSYEKL come from the germline V gene. The trim removed 1 base at V and 2 bases at J, leaving 0 bases unmatched. The CDR3 DNA sequence: TGCGCCAGCAGCCAAGGACTAGCGGGAGCCTACGAGCAGTACTTC. Its translation is CASSQGLAGAYEQYF.

J is TRBJ2-1 and V is TRBV5-1; 7 bases map to TRBD2. The length of the CDR3 is 14 residues. The junction had 5 bases not matched to a gene; V was cut back by 3 bases and J by 5 bases. Germline CDR1 reads SGHRS; CDR2 reads YFSETQ. CDR3 DNA sequence: TGCGCCAGCAGCTCCGGGACTACCAACAATGAGCAGTTCTTC. Its protein is CASSSGTTNNEQFF.

The V and J genes are TRBV9 and TRBJ2-7, with TRBD1 matching 8 bases. CDR1 and CDR2 (germline): SGDLS, YYNGEE. The CDR3 sequence is 15 residues long. J lost 4 bases, V lost 0 bases, and 6 bases had no gene match. In DNA, the CDR3 is TGTGCCAGCAGCGTAGCTCAGGGGGCGTCTTACGAGCAGTACTTC. Residues: CASSVAQGASYEQYF.

V gene TRBV7-8 combines with J gene TRBJ2-2; the D is unclear. Germline V gives CDR1 SGHVS, CDR2 FQNEAQ. This CDR3 region has 11 residues. V was pared by 7 bases and J by 13 bases, with 13 bases between. The CDR3 spells CASTLVERLFF. The CDR3 DNA reads as TGTGCCAGCACCCTTGTGGAGCGGCTGTTTTTT. The full variable domain, completed using reference TRBV7-8 and TRBJ2-2, is GAGVSQSPRYKVAKRGQDVALRCDPISGHVSLFWYQQALGQGPEFLTYFQNEAQLDKSGLPSDRFFAERPEGSVSTLKIQRTQQEDSAVYLCASTLVERLFFGEGSRLTVL.

The chain links TRBV6-1 to TRBJ1-6, with D unresolved. V was trimmed by 11 bases and J by 10 bases, leaving 18 bases between them. Per the germline V gene, CDR1 is MNHNS and CDR2 is SASEGT. The CDR3 contains 13 residues. The CDR3 reads CAAQLDYRSPLHF. In DNA, the CDR3 is TGTGCCGCGCAGTTAGACTATCGATCACCCCTCCACTTT.

The genes are TRBV6-6 and TRBJ2-7, with D perhaps matching TRBD1 (6 bases). CDR1 is MNHNY and CDR2 is SVGAGI in the germline V gene (reference sequence). V lost 2 bases to trimming and J lost 5 bases, with 19 bases between them. There are 16 residues in the CDR3. In DNA, the CDR3 is TGTGCCAGCAGTTACACTGACGTTGTAGGGGGAGACGAGCAGTACTTC. It translates to CASSYTDVVGGDEQYF.

V and J are TRBV6-5 and TRBJ2-5; the match to TRBD1 covers 9 bases. Germline values: CDR1 MNHEY, CDR2 SVGAGI. Unmatched junction bases numbered 15, after V lost 8 bases and J lost 11 bases. The CDR3 runs 14 residues. The CDR3 spells CASGVLQGAGEQYF. CDR3 DNA: TGTGCCAGCGGAGTTTTACAGGGGGCTGGGGAGCAGTACTTC.

J is TRBJ2-7 and V is TRBV15; TRBD2 matches at 8 bases. The germline gives CDR1 LNHNV, CDR2 YYDKDF (reference sequence). V shed 3 bases, J shed 2 bases, and the junction held 6 bases outside the gene matches. This CDR3 contains 15 residues. The CDR3 DNA is TGTGCCACCAGCAGGAGCGGGGGCACCGCCTACGAGCAGTACTTC. Amino acid sequence: CATSRSGGTAYEQYF.

This rearrangement joins TRBV7-2 to TRBJ2-5; possible D gene TRBD2, 5 bases. In germline, CDR1 is SGHTA, CDR2 FQGNSA. This CDR3 has 12 residues. V was trimmed by 1 base and J by 6 bases, leaving 6 bases between them. CDR3 in DNA: TGTGCCAGCAGCTTAGGGGAGCAGACCCAGTACTTC. Translating it yields CASSLGEQTQYF. Combining the CDR3 with reference TRBV7-2 and TRBJ2-5 gives the whole variable domain GAGVSQSPSNKVTEKGKDVELRCDPISGHTALYWYRQSLGQGLEFLIYFQGNSAPDKSGLPSDRFSAERTGGSVSTLTIQRTQQEDSAVYLCASSLGEQTQYFGPGTRLLVL.